This T cell receptor (beta chain) was captured in a study of T-cell memory formation after mild COVID-19. Unmatched junction bases numbered 17, after V lost 6 bases and J lost 6 bases. This CDR3 is 16 amino acids long. Germline CDR1 is MNHEY and CDR2 is SMNVEV (reference sequence). TCRdb re-analysed the 5' RACE reads in MiXCR, keeping a single row per CDR3 protein. This sample has a few hundred thousand distinct CDR3 sequences, with approximately 29% found just once. Sample: PBMCs or a T cell subset sorted from them (not recorded which). The chain joins TRBV27 to TRBJ2-7; 7 bases match TRBD1. The origin of this receptor is an adult woman who had mild COVID-19 (a few samples of this study predate the infection). Cell type and time point are not known. For the CDR3, the DNA is TGTGCCAGCAGCCCGCCCCTCCGGGACAGCCTGAGCGAGCAGTACTTC. It encodes CASSPPLRDSLSEQYF.